There are many counts of the clone carrying this T cell receptor (beta chain). No antigen is known for it. Amplification of TCR beta CDR3 regions used RNA transcripts. After a first-round RT-PCR with HTBI primers, a second-round multiplex PCR was run. TCRdb re-derived calls from the multiplex PCR reads in MiXCR, one entry per CDR3 protein. Among around 1.1 million distinct CDR3 sequences listed, around a third were seen once. The CDR3 is made up of 13 amino acids. The germline V and J ends were trimmed by 3 bases and 1 base, with 7 bases remaining between them. Germline V gene data show CDR1 as SEHNR and CDR2 as FQNEAQ (reference sequence). This sample is part of a study of Graves' ophthalmopathy and Graves' hyperthyroidism. Background on the study: Stable hyperthyroidism referred to disease that showed no ophthalmopathy within 18 months of follow-up. Findings of the study overall: A majority of expanded thyroid clonotypes exceeding 0.001 frequency were likewise present in blood.

The V gene is TRBV7-9, the J gene TRBJ2-7, with no clear D. Sequencing was done on a sample of peripheral blood or thyroid tissue (not recorded which). The source of this sequence is an adult man with Graves' hyperthyroidism. The CDR3 sequence is CASSFGPSYEQYF. The CDR3 coding sequence is TGTGCCAGCAGCTTTGGACCATCCTACGAGCAGTACTTC.